This TCR beta chain is from a study of STAT5B mutations in CD4+ large granular lymphocyte leukemia. Study observations and caveats: Around 25% of private leukemic clonotypes occurred rarely in other patients' non-leukemic repertoires. Higher CD4+ than CD8+ T-LGLL clonality might reflect small sample size.

For this clone: What it recognizes is unknown.

TCRdb's copy holds only in-frame clones and misses some; the assay was immunoSEQ multiplex PCR. The sample lists under 30,000 clones, 65% to 80% occurring once. The clonotype was recovered from a human donor in good health. Material: CD4+ T cells from blood buffy coats.

The CDR3 spells CASSTTGFREQYF. The CDR3 DNA follows: TGTGCCAGCAGCACGACAGGGTTTCGAGAGCAGTACTTC. The gene calls are TRBV7-8 and TRBJ2-7, with TRBD1 identical over 7 bases. The CDR3 length is 13 residues. Trimming took 5 bases from V and 7 from J; bases not matched to a gene: 8. Germline values: CDR1 SGHVS, CDR2 FQNEAQ.